These 17 T cell receptor beta chains share one sample of origin, sequenced in a study of blood T cell repertoires in COVID-19. Only in-frame clones appear in the TCRdb table, and some are missing; sequencing was by immunoSEQ multiplex PCR. The data show more than 450,000 clones, 87% seen once. Specimen: PBMCs or T cells enriched from blood (not recorded which). These receptors were obtained from a young woman who had recovered from COVID-19.

The chain employs TRBV21-1 and TRBJ2-2; no DNA check was done on the table's D call, TRBD1. TRBV21-1 is flagged as a pseudogene. CDR3 size: 17 residues. In DNA, the CDR3 is TGTGCCAGCAGTGAGTATGTAAAGGGGCAAAGATCCGGGGAGCTGTTTTTT. Protein: CASSEYVKGQRSGELFF.

This clone was detected only once. The chain has TRBV15 and TRBJ2-1; 12 bases fit TRBD1. This CDR3 is built from 17 residues. With 0 bases clipped from V and 8 bases from J, the junction kept 8 bases outside the gene matches. The germline gives CDR1 LNHNV, CDR2 YYDKDF (reference sequence). The CDR3 protein is CATSRDAWGQGADEQFF. The CDR3 region has the DNA TGTGCCACCAGCAGAGATGCTTGGGGACAGGGGGCCGATGAGCAGTTCTTC.

This clone was picked up many times. The CDR3 reads CASSSDRAWGYTF. The CDR3 DNA is TGTGCCAGCAGCTCGGACAGGGCGTGGGGCTACACCTTC. The V call is TRBV11-2, the J call TRBJ1-2; 8 nucleotides align to TRBD1. This CDR3 is 13 amino acids long. Losses at the gene ends were 4 bases for V and 8 bases for J; bases not matched to a gene: 6. Germline V CDR1 and CDR2: SGHAT, FQNNGV.

The gene calls are TRBV3-1 (or the pseudogene TRBV3-2) and TRBJ2-2; 10 bases agree with TRBD1. Trimming cost V 1 base and J 3 bases; bases outside gene matches: 5. Germline V gene lookup returns CDR1 LGHDT and CDR2 YNNKEL (reference sequence). The CDR3 consists of 17 residues. The CDR3 is CASSQVFGQGDTGELFF. The CDR3 DNA reads as TGTGCCAGCAGCCAAGTTTTCGGACAGGGGGACACCGGGGAGCTGTTTTTT.

The V gene is TRBV12-3 or TRBV12-4, the J gene TRBJ1-1; D gene ambiguous. The CDR3 covers 12 residues. V was pared by 4 bases and J by 4 bases, with 7 bases between. CDR3 sequence (DNA): TGTGCCAGCAGTTCGCGTCGCACTGAAGCTTTCTTT. It translates to CASSSRRTEAFF.

This clone has a single count. This chain uses TRBV19 with TRBJ1-6; TRBD1 matches at 8 bases. There are 17 residues in the CDR3. Per the germline V gene, CDR1 is LNHDA and CDR2 is SQIVND (reference sequence). With V trimmed by 5 bases and J by 0 bases, 6 bases remained unmatched. CDR3 DNA: TGTGCCAGTAGTTTGGCAGGGGGCAGCTCCTATAATTCACCCCTCCACTTT. This encodes CASSLAGGSSYNSPLHF.

The chain joins TRBV5-6 to TRBJ2-7; D is undetermined. The CDR3 is 14 amino acids. Between the trimmed V and J ends, which lost 0 bases and 1 base, there was a span of 8 bases. CDR1 SGHDT and CDR2 YYEEEE come from the germline V gene. The DNA of the CDR3 is TGTGCCAGCAGCTTGGTAAGCACTTCCTACGAGCAGTACTTC. It specifies CASSLVSTSYEQYF.

The chain couples TRBV5-1 to TRBJ2-5; D possibly corresponds to TRBD2 (5 bases). CDR1 is SGHRS, CDR2 YFSETQ, per germline. V shed 4 bases and J shed 1 base, with 11 bases lying between them. The CDR3 is made up of 14 amino acids. CDR3 in amino acids: CASSLTGFQETQYF. CDR3 in DNA: TGCGCCAGCAGCCTGACGGGGTTCCAAGAGACCCAGTACTTC.

The J gene is TRBJ2-3, the V gene TRBV9, with D possibly TRBD2 on 6 matching bases. V was clipped by 3 bases and J by 6 bases, with 14 bases between them. From germline, CDR1 is SGDLS and CDR2 YYNGEE. This CDR3 has 14 residues. CDR3 in DNA: TGTGCCAGCAGCGAGGGACTGGGAGGTGATACGCAGTATTTT. This sequence encodes CASSEGLGGDTQYF.

This sequence joins TRBV18 and TRBJ1-2; D unclear. The CDR3 length is 12 residues. Trimming shortened V by 4 bases and J by 8 bases, and 11 bases separated the two germline ends. Germline values: CDR1 KGHSH, CDR2 LQKENI. The DNA for the CDR3 is TGTGCCAGCTCACGGTTACTCGGGGGCTACACCTTC. Translation gives CASSRLLGGYTF.

V is TRBV6-5 and J is TRBJ2-1; 8 bases map to TRBD1. Trimming removed 5 bases from V and 4 bases from J; junction bases left unmatched: 4. Germline lookup yields CDR1 MNHEY and CDR2 SVGAGI. The CDR3 contains 14 residues. The CDR3 nucleotides are TGTGCCAGCAGTCCCGGGACAGGATACAATGAGCAGTTCTTC. Protein product: CASSPGTGYNEQFF.

The chain carries TRBV3-1 (or the pseudogene TRBV3-2) and TRBJ1-6, with 9 bases aligning to TRBD1. V shed 3 bases, J shed 8 bases, and the junction held 5 bases outside the gene matches. The CDR3 runs 15 residues. CDR1 and CDR2 from the germline V gene are LGHDT and YNNKEL (reference sequence). DNA of the CDR3: TGTGCCAGCAGCCAGGGGACAGGGCAGGATTCACCCCTCCACTTT. This translates into CASSQGTGQDSPLHF.

In DNA form, the CDR3 reads TGTGCCAGCAGCCCACAGGGGACCTATGGCTACACCTTC. Amino acids: CASSPQGTYGYTF. V gene TRBV7-6 combines with J gene TRBJ1-2; 7 nucleotides align to TRBD1. V was clipped by 5 bases and J by 4 bases; unmatched bases: 4. CDR3 length equals 13 residues. Germline V gene lookup returns CDR1 SGHVS and CDR2 FNYEAQ.

This clone was observed a handful of times. The rearrangement uses TRBV15 and TRBJ1-6; possible D gene TRBD1, 6 bases. Trimming stripped 5 bases from V and 5 bases from J, with 16 bases between. CDR1 LNHNV and CDR2 YYDKDF come from the germline V gene (reference sequence). The CDR3 totals 16 residues. The CDR3 region is CATSPGGGANNSPLHF. In nucleotides, the CDR3 is TGTGCCACCAGCCCGGGGGGCGGGGCAAATAATTCACCCCTCCACTTT.

In its sample, this clone was seen a few times. The chain is built from TRBV4-1 and TRBJ1-6; 8 nucleotides line up with TRBD1. CDR3 size: 18 residues. V was pared by 0 bases and J by 5 bases, with 9 bases of the junction left unmatched. Germline values: CDR1 MGHRA, CDR2 YSYEKL. The CDR3 DNA reads as TGCGCCAGCAGCCAAGAAGACGGGACAGGTCCCAATAATTCACCCCTCCACTTT. Translating it yields CASSQEDGTGPNNSPLHF.

The chain combines TRBV7-8 with TRBJ1-2; TRBD1 aligns across 12 bases. This CDR3 is built from 18 residues. The V gene end was trimmed by 2 bases and the J gene end by 3 bases; junction bases not matched to a gene: 10. Germline V gene data show CDR1 as SGHVS and CDR2 as FQNEAQ. CDR3 protein: CASSLSGGQGASDYGYTF. CDR3 in DNA: TGTGCCAGCAGCTTATCTGGGGGACAGGGGGCTTCCGACTATGGCTACACCTTC.

The rearrangement joins TRBV9 to TRBJ1-5, with TRBD1 matching over 7 bases. V lost 3 bases and J lost 1; bases outside the gene matches: 4. CDR3 size: 15 residues. In germline, CDR1 is SGDLS, CDR2 YYNGEE. CDR3 region: CASSATGWSNQPQHF. In nucleotides, the CDR3 is TGTGCCAGCAGCGCGACAGGGTGGAGCAATCAGCCCCAGCATTTT. The full variable domain, rest sourced from reference TRBV9 and TRBJ1-5, is DSGVTQTPKHLITATGQRVTLRCSPRSGDLSVYWYQQSLDQGLQFLIQYYNGEERAKGNILERFSAQQFPDLHSELNLSSLELGDSALYFCASSATGWSNQPQHFGDGTRLSIL.